The next 15 T cell receptor beta chains were all read from a single sample in a study of blood T cell repertoires in COVID-19. Measured with immunoSEQ multiplex PCR; TCRdb has only the in-frame clones, and not every one. This table holds about 180,000 clones, roughly three quarters found once. The specimen was peripheral blood. The receptors shown here come from an elderly woman with COVID-19, enrolled during active disease.

The chain combines TRBV5-1 with TRBJ2-2, with D possibly TRBD2 on 6 matching bases. V gave up 0 bases and J gave up 5 bases, with 11 bases separating them. The V gene's germline CDR1 is SGHRS and CDR2 YFSETQ. The CDR3 runs to 15 residues. For the CDR3, the DNA is TGCGCCAGCAGCTTGGGCGGGATGGGAACCGGGGAGCTGTTTTTT. This sequence encodes CASSLGGMGTGELFF. Variable domain in full (rest from reference TRBV5-1 and TRBJ2-2): KAGVTQTPRYLIKTRGQQVTLSCSPISGHRSVSWYQQTPGQGLQFLFEYFSETQRNKGNFPGRFSGRQFSNSRSEMNVSTLELGDSALYLCASSLGGMGTGELFFGEGSRLTVL.

This rearrangement joins TRBV4-1 to TRBJ2-1; D is undetermined. The CDR3 consists of 12 residues. Trimming took 2 bases from V and 8 from J, leaving 7 bases between them. From germline, CDR1 is MGHRA and CDR2 YSYEKL. In DNA form, the CDR3 reads TGCGCCAGCAGCCAACCTCTCGATGAGCAGTTCTTC. Its protein product is CASSQPLDEQFF.

V and J are TRBV18 and TRBJ1-3, with D perhaps matching TRBD1 (6 bases). Germline CDR1 and CDR2: KGHSH and LQKENI. There are 16 residues in the CDR3. Trimming left V 4 bases short and J 0 bases short, with 13 bases between. The CDR3 spells CASSLGRTDSGNTIYF. The CDR3 DNA sequence: TGTGCCAGCTCACTCGGACGGACAGACTCTGGAAACACCATATATTTT. Combining the CDR3 with reference TRBV18 and TRBJ1-3 gives the whole variable domain NAGVMQNPRHLVRRRGQEARLRCSPMKGHSHVYWYRQLPEEGLKFMVYLQKENIIDESGMPKERFSAEFPKEGPSILRIQQVVRGDSAAYFCASSLGRTDSGNTIYFGEGSWLTVV.

The chain joins TRBV19 to TRBJ1-1, with TRBD1 matching over 8 bases. J was trimmed by 4 bases and V by 10 bases; bases with no gene match: 14. CDR1 and CDR2 (germline): LNHDA, SQIVND (reference sequence). CDR3 length: 15 amino acids. The CDR3 DNA follows: TGTGCCACCATGAAACCCCAGACAGGGGTCACTGAAGCTTTCTTT. This codes for CATMKPQTGVTEAFF.

As regards this clone: Other nucleotide sequences in the sample specify the same CDR3. The V call is TRBV18, the J call TRBJ2-7; TRBD1 matches 8 bases. Trimming removed 2 bases from V and 3 bases from J; junction bases left unmatched: 3. The CDR3 covers 14 residues. Germline assignment: CDR1 KGHSH and CDR2 LQKENI. This CDR3 is CASSPRTGSYEQYF. CDR3 coding DNA: TGTGCCAGCTCACCAAGGACAGGGAGCTACGAGCAGTACTTC. Looking up the rest from reference TRBV18 and TRBJ2-7 gives the full variable domain: NAGVMQNPRHLVRRRGQEARLRCSPMKGHSHVYWYRQLPEEGLKFMVYLQKENIIDESGMPKERFSAEFPKEGPSILRIQQVVRGDSAAYFCASSPRTGSYEQYFGPGTRLTVT.

This CDR3 is CASSQGTGPSPLHF. The CDR3 coding sequence is TGTGCCAGCAGCCAAGGGACAGGCCCTTCACCCCTCCACTTT. V is TRBV3-1 (or the pseudogene TRBV3-2) and J is TRBJ1-6; 7 nucleotides agree with TRBD1. V lost 1 base, J lost 9 bases, and 3 bases stayed unmatched. The CDR3 runs 14 residues. The germline CDR1 and CDR2 sequences are LGHDT and YNNKEL (reference sequence).

V usage is TRBV7-8 and J usage is TRBJ2-1, with TRBD1 matching 7 bases. The CDR3 covers 15 residues. CDR1 and CDR2 (germline): SGHVS, FQNEAQ. V trimming: 1 base; J trimming: 5 bases; junction bases outside the gene matches: 5. The CDR3 reads CASSLEGGHNNEQFF. The CDR3 DNA reads as TGTGCCAGCAGCTTAGAAGGGGGCCACAACAATGAGCAGTTCTTC.

The CDR3 DNA follows: TGTGCCAGCAGCTCGCAGGGGGAGACCCAGTACTTC. Protein sequence: CASSSQGETQYF. The chain is built from TRBV11-1 and TRBJ2-5, with D possibly being TRBD1 (6 bases). The CDR3 spans 12 residues. Trimming stripped 4 bases from V and 5 bases from J, with 8 bases between. Looked up from germline, CDR1 is SGHAT and CDR2 is FQDESV (reference sequence).

The rearrangement uses TRBV5-6 and TRBJ1-1; D gene unclear. Per germline, CDR1 SGHDT and CDR2 YYEEEE. There are 12 residues in the CDR3. V was clipped by 0 bases and J by 3 bases, with 3 bases between them. CDR3 DNA sequence: TGTGCCAGCAGCTTGGTCGACACTGAAGCTTTCTTT. It translates to CASSLVDTEAFF.

This sequence joins TRBV14 and TRBJ1-1; TRBD1 might be the D (6 bases). In germline, CDR1 is SGHDN, CDR2 FVKESK. This CDR3 comprises 13 residues. V was pared by 5 bases and J by 4 bases, with 11 bases between. The CDR3 nucleotides read TGTGCCAGCAGCTCACAGGGTGGCACTGAAGCTTTCTTT. Translating it yields CASSSQGGTEAFF.

This clone was seen a few times. V usage is TRBV5-1 and J usage is TRBJ1-4; no clear D gene. Trimming stripped 4 bases from V and 2 bases from J, with 9 bases between. The CDR3 extends over 14 amino acids. The V gene's germline CDR1 is SGHRS and CDR2 YFSETQ. The CDR3 is CASSRDVTNEKLFF. DNA of the CDR3: TGCGCCAGCAGCCGGGATGTGACTAATGAAAAACTGTTTTTT. Looking up the rest from reference TRBV5-1 and TRBJ1-4 gives the full variable domain: KAGVTQTPRYLIKTRGQQVTLSCSPISGHRSVSWYQQTPGQGLQFLFEYFSETQRNKGNFPGRFSGRQFSNSRSEMNVSTLELGDSALYLCASSRDVTNEKLFFGSGTQLSVL.

V is TRBV29-1 and J is TRBJ2-5; D gene unclear. Germline V gene sequence: CDR1 SQVTM, CDR2 ANQGSEA. The CDR3 sequence is 13 residues long. The V gene lost 5 bases and the J gene lost 2 bases, with 12 bases spanning the gap. The CDR3 sequence is CSVLARDQETQYF. DNA of the CDR3: TGCAGCGTTTTAGCCCGTGATCAAGAGACCCAGTACTTC.

V and J are TRBV6-2 or TRBV6-3 and TRBJ2-7; maybe TRBD1 (5 bases). Germline V gene lookup returns CDR1 MNHEY and CDR2 SVGEGT. The CDR3 sequence is 16 residues long. The V end lost 2 bases, the J end lost 2 bases, and 16 bases lay between the germline ends. In DNA form, the CDR3 reads TGTGCCAGCAGTTACCCCCCCGCCAGGGCCCCCTACGAGCAGTACTTC. Its protein product is CASSYPPARAPYEQYF.

V usage is TRBV29-1 and J usage is TRBJ1-3; tentative D call: TRBD1 (5 bases). Between the trimmed V and J ends, which lost 1 base and 2 bases, there was a span of 9 bases. The CDR3 contains 14 residues. Per the germline V gene, CDR1 is SQVTM and CDR2 is ANQGSEA. The CDR3 region has the DNA TGCAGCGTTGAAGCACAGGTCCCTGGAAACACCATATATTTT. Its protein product is CSVEAQVPGNTIYF.

Details on this clone: The same CDR3 can be traced to other DNA sequences in this sample. V is TRBV3-1 (or the pseudogene TRBV3-2) and J is TRBJ1-6; tentative D call: TRBD1 (5 bases). The germline gives CDR1 LGHDT, CDR2 YNNKEL (reference sequence). With 2 bases removed from V and 7 bases from J, the gap between germline ends came to 9 bases. The CDR3 has 14 residues. The CDR3: CASSQQGGNSPLHF. Written as DNA, the CDR3 is TGTGCCAGCAGCCAACAGGGTGGCAATTCACCCCTCCACTTT.